These 21 T cell receptor beta chains came from one sample sequenced in a study of response to subunit inactivated influenza vaccine. TCRdb ran MiXCR on the RT-PCR reads and lists one entry per CDR3 protein. The data show fewer than 650,000 distinct CDR3 sequences, 10% to 15% seen once. Material: PBMCs from blood, obtained roughly 46 days after vaccination. The origin of the receptors is a man aged 50-60 years who received an inactivated influenza vaccine.

Many counts were recorded for this clonotype. The V gene is TRBV12-3 or TRBV12-4, the J gene TRBJ1-3; D is ambiguous. Deletions cut 1 base from V and 4 bases from J, with 5 bases between. The CDR3 contains 13 residues. The DNA of the CDR3 is TGTGCCAGCAGTTTAGGTGGAGGAAACACCATATATTTT. It translates to CASSLGGGNTIYF.

This clonotype has just a few counts. The chain couples TRBV30 to TRBJ2-7, with D hard to call. Germline CDR1 reads GTSNPN; CDR2 reads SVGIG (reference sequence). CDR3 length: 13 residues. The V gene lost 2 bases and the J gene lost 6 bases, with 14 bases spanning the gap. The CDR3 reads CAWSLSGKGEQYF. CDR3 DNA sequence: TGTGCCTGGAGTCTCTCGGGTAAGGGCGAGCAGTACTTC.

The DNA of the CDR3 is TGTGCCAGCAGCCGCCGCGGGACAGAAAGAAATTCACCCCTCCACTTT. Its protein is CASSRRGTERNSPLHF. The J gene is TRBJ1-6, the V gene TRBV3-1, with 7 bases lining up with TRBD1. The germline V gene has CDR1 LGHDT and CDR2 YNNKEL (reference sequence). This CDR3 comprises 16 residues. V was pared by 4 bases and J by 7 bases, with 10 bases of the junction left unmatched.

The V and J genes are TRBV11-2 and TRBJ2-1, with 9 positions matching TRBD2. The V gene end was trimmed by 5 bases and the J gene end by 3 bases; junction bases not matched to a gene: 5. This CDR3 is 15 amino acids long. Germline lookup yields CDR1 SGHAT and CDR2 FQNNGV. The CDR3 DNA is TGTGCCAGCAGCGATAGCGGGAGAGTCTACAATGAGCAGTTCTTC. Protein: CASSDSGRVYNEQFF.

This clonotype showed up just a few times. Here the CDR3 reads CASSFLTGGSNYGYTF. For the CDR3, the DNA is TGCGCCAGCAGCTTTTTAACAGGGGGAAGTAACTATGGCTACACCTTC. The genes are TRBV5-1 and TRBJ1-2; 8 nucleotides agree with TRBD1. CDR3 length: 16 residues. From germline, CDR1 is SGHRS and CDR2 YFSETQ. V shed 2 bases and J 1 base; nucleotides not matched to a gene: 7.

This clonotype has a handful of counts. This sequence joins TRBV7-2 and TRBJ2-1; 8 positions agree with TRBD2. The germline V gene has CDR1 SGHTA and CDR2 FQGNSA. The junction had 10 bases not matched to a gene; V was cut back by 5 bases and J by 7 bases. This CDR3 has 15 residues. The CDR3 bases are TGTGCCAGCAGCCCAACGGGACTAGGACGAAATGAGCAGTTCTTC. Protein sequence: CASSPTGLGRNEQFF.

The chain carries TRBV7-2 and TRBJ2-1, with 9 positions matching TRBD2. CDR3 length equals 17 residues. Germline V gene lookup returns CDR1 SGHTA and CDR2 FQGNSA. The ends lost 1 base at V and 7 bases at J; junction bases unmatched: 11. The CDR3 DNA follows: TGTGCCAGCAGCTTAGGAGGCGGCGGGAGGGTGGGGAATGAGCAGTTCTTC. It encodes CASSLGGGGRVGNEQFF. The full variable domain, completed using reference TRBV7-2 and TRBJ2-1, is GAGVSQSPSNKVTEKGKDVELRCDPISGHTALYWYRQSLGQGLEFLIYFQGNSAPDKSGLPSDRFSAERTGGSVSTLTIQRTQQEDSAVYLCASSLGGGGRVGNEQFFGPGTRLTVL.

Many counts were recorded for this clonotype. The chain couples TRBV20-1 to TRBJ1-1; no reliable D call. Germline V gene data show CDR1 as DFQATT and CDR2 as SNEGSKA (reference sequence). The CDR3 is 14 residues long. Trimming took 4 bases from V and 2 from J, leaving 14 bases between them. CDR3 nucleotides: TGCAGTGCTACGTCGATGGGCCGAAACACTGAAGCTTTCTTT. Translating it yields CSATSMGRNTEAFF.

This clonotype was counted at least ten times. This sequence joins TRBV10-3 and TRBJ2-7; no reliable D call. Trimming removed 2 bases from V and 0 bases from J, with 17 bases in between. The length of the CDR3 is 17 residues. Germline CDR1 is ENHRY and CDR2 is SYGVKD. The CDR3 coding sequence is TGTGCCATCAGTGAGCATTCTCTCTTACCTACCTCCTACGAGCAGTACTTC. Its protein is CAISEHSLLPTSYEQYF.

The table lists this clonotype with many counts. The chain has TRBV20-1 and TRBJ2-2; no reliable D call. CDR3 length: 17 residues. Trimming took off 0 bases at V and 0 bases at J, with 14 bases between the two ends. Germline CDR1 reads DFQATT; CDR2 reads SNEGSKA (reference sequence). The CDR3 is CSARDTRRLANTGELFF. The CDR3 DNA is TGCAGTGCTAGAGATACAAGGAGACTCGCGAACACCGGGGAGCTGTTTTTT.

The chain combines TRBV28 with TRBJ2-5, with 7 bases fitting TRBD1. V shed 6 bases, J shed 5 bases, and the junction held 15 bases outside the gene matches. The CDR3 consists of 16 residues. In germline, CDR1 is MDHEN, CDR2 SYDVKM. DNA of the CDR3: TGTGCCAGCAGCCTGACAGGGATCGAGATATTCGAGACCCAGTACTTC. It is translated as CASSLTGIEIFETQYF.

The chain joins TRBV20-1 to TRBJ2-7, with a tentative D call TRBD1 (5 bases). CDR1 is DFQATT, CDR2 SNEGSKA, per germline (reference sequence). The CDR3 spans 12 residues. V was cut by 6 bases and J by 3 bases, with 12 bases left in between. The CDR3: CSATTEFYEQYF. The CDR3 DNA follows: TGCAGTGCAACGACAGAATTCTACGAGCAGTACTTC.

This clonotype was counted many times. The V gene is TRBV20-1, the J gene TRBJ1-2, with 9 bases aligning to TRBD1. Germline assignment: CDR1 DFQATT and CDR2 SNEGSKA (reference sequence). This CDR3 spans 16 amino acids. V lost 0 bases to trimming and J lost 2 bases; unmatched junction nucleotides: 7. The DNA for the CDR3 is TGCAGTGCTAGAGATAGGGACAGGGCACACAACTATGGCTACACCTTC. Amino acids: CSARDRDRAHNYGYTF.

The sample holds a few counts of this clonotype. The rearrangement joins TRBV3-1 to TRBJ1-6, with TRBD1 as a possible D gene (5 bases). Trimming left V 2 bases short and J 5 bases short, with 13 bases between. The CDR3 length is 16 residues. Germline values: CDR1 LGHDT, CDR2 YNNKEL (reference sequence). The CDR3 coding sequence is TGTGCCAGCAGCCAAACTTTGGGACGGGATAATTCACCCCTCCACTTT. Translated, it gives CASSQTLGRDNSPLHF.

The genes are TRBV27 and TRBJ2-2; the match to TRBD1 covers 8 bases. CDR1 and CDR2 from the germline V gene are MNHEY and SMNVEV (reference sequence). Unmatched junction bases numbered 3, after V lost 2 bases and J lost 4 bases. The CDR3 is 15 residues long. Here the CDR3 DNA reads TGTGCCAGCAGTTTACAGGGGGCGGTCACCGGGGAGCTGTTTTTT. Protein product: CASSLQGAVTGELFF.

The chain joins TRBV4-1 to TRBJ2-7; 9 bases map to TRBD1. The ends lost 1 base at V and 2 bases at J; junction bases unmatched: 3. CDR1 is MGHRA and CDR2 is YSYEKL in the germline V gene. The CDR3 length is 15 residues. The CDR3 DNA sequence: TGCGCCAGCAGCCAAGGGACAGGGGCGGCCTACGAGCAGTACTTC. Its protein is CASSQGTGAAYEQYF.

This clonotype turned up a few times. The rearrangement links TRBV20-1 to TRBJ2-5; 9 bases line up with TRBD2. The junction had 14 bases not matched to a gene; V was cut back by 0 bases and J by 6 bases. Germline-derived CDR1 and CDR2 are DFQATT and SNEGSKA (reference sequence). CDR3 length equals 17 residues. CDR3 DNA: TGCAGTGCTAGAGATTTTCGGGCGGCGGGAGGGCCGAAGACCCAGTACTTC. Amino acid sequence: CSARDFRAAGGPKTQYF.

The chain carries TRBV20-1 and TRBJ2-7, with D possibly being TRBD2 (6 bases). The germline V and J ends were trimmed by 4 bases and 7 bases, with 14 bases remaining between them. Germline V lookup: CDR1 DFQATT, CDR2 SNEGSKA (reference sequence). This CDR3 is built from 12 residues. Here the CDR3 DNA reads TGCAGTGCTATTAGGGTCGGGAGAGAGCAGTACTTC. It is translated as CSAIRVGREQYF.

This sequence joins TRBV29-1 and TRBJ2-3; TRBD2 matches 8 bases. J lost 0 bases, V lost 4 bases, and 3 bases had no gene match. Germline V gives CDR1 SQVTM, CDR2 ANQGSEA. The CDR3 runs to 14 residues. Written as DNA, the CDR3 is TGCAGCGTTGGTAGCGGGATAAGCACAGATACGCAGTATTTT. It specifies CSVGSGISTDTQYF.

This clonotype was observed a handful of times. The chain has TRBV7-9 and TRBJ1-6; D is unclear. The germline V gene has CDR1 SEHNR and CDR2 FQNEAQ (reference sequence). V was cut by 2 bases and J by 10 bases, with 6 bases left in between. The CDR3 is made up of 12 amino acids. CDR3 DNA: TGTGCCAGCAGCTTATCGGAATCACCCCTCCACTTT. It translates to CASSLSESPLHF.

The genes are TRBV28 and TRBJ2-7; 11 nucleotides agree with TRBD1. CDR1 is MDHEN, CDR2 SYDVKM, per germline. CDR3 size: 14 residues. Trimming took 10 bases from V and 3 from J; bases not matched to a gene: 8. In nucleotides, the CDR3 is TGTGCCACCCTCCGGGGGACAGGGGGCTACGAGCAGTACTTC. Translated, it gives CATLRGTGGYEQYF.